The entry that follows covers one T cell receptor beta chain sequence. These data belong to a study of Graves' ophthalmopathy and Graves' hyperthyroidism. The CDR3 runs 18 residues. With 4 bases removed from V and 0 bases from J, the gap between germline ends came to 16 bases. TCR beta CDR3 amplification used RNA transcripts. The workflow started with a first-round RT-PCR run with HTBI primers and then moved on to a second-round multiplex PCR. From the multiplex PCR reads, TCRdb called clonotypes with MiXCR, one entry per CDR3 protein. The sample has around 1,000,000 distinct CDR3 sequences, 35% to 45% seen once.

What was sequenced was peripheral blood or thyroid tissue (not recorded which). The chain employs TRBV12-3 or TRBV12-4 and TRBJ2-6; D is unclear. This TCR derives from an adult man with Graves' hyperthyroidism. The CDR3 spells CASSYPRQVYSGANVLTF. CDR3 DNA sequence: TGTGCCAGCAGTTACCCCCGGCAGGTATACTCTGGGGCCAACGTCCTGACTTTC.